These T cell receptor beta chains were read from a single sample in a study of blood T cell repertoires in COVID-19. TCRdb's table, derived via immunoSEQ multiplex PCR, lists solely in-frame clones and lacks some. This sample has about 210,000 clones; about 88% occur once, and the top ten carry 1.7%. The sequencing input was peripheral blood. The receptors originated from a man in his 70s with acute or convalescent COVID-19. Each CDR3 is given with its conserved first and last residue. Fields, in order: J gene, D gene, V gene, CDR3 protein, CDR3 DNA. D genes are given only for firm matches.

j_call: TRBJ2-7; d_call: TRBD1; v_call: TRBV3-1/TRBV3-2; cdr3_aa: CASSQAPRTGGDEQYF; cdr3_nt: TGTGCCAGCAGCCAAGCCCCCCGGACAGGGGGCGACGAGCAGTACTTC
j_call: TRBJ2-7; d_call: TRBD2; v_call: TRBV12-5; cdr3_aa: CASGFGREGLSYEQYF; cdr3_nt: TGTGCTAGTGGTTTCGGACGGGAGGGTCTGTCCTACGAGCAGTACTTC
j_call: TRBJ1-1; d_call: NA; v_call: TRBV19; cdr3_aa: CASKFSLNTEAFF; cdr3_nt: TGTGCCAGTAAGTTCAGTCTGAACACTGAAGCTTTCTTT
j_call: TRBJ1-2; d_call: NA; v_call: TRBV2; cdr3_aa: CASSEHLFYGYTF; cdr3_nt: TGTGCCAGCAGTGAACACCTATTCTATGGCTACACCTTC
j_call: TRBJ2-1; d_call: NA; v_call: TRBV21-1; cdr3_aa: CASSKTAGQVLNEQFF; cdr3_nt: TGTGCCAGCAGCAAAACAGCGGGACAGGTCCTGAATGAGCAGTTCTTC
j_call: TRBJ1-3; d_call: NA; v_call: TRBV10-1; cdr3_aa: CASSDWEAKGGNTIYF; cdr3_nt: TGCGCCAGCAGTGATTGGGAGGCCAAGGGAGGAAACACCATATATTTT
j_call: TRBJ1-1; d_call: TRBD1; v_call: TRBV4-1; cdr3_aa: CASSQEGYRTGKAFF; cdr3_nt: TGCGCCAGCAGCCAAGAGGGGTATAGGACAGGAAAAGCTTTCTTT
j_call: TRBJ1-1; d_call: NA; v_call: TRBV18; cdr3_aa: CASSPLREGPYTEAFF; cdr3_nt: TGTGCCAGCTCACCACTTAGGGAGGGACCATACACTGAAGCTTTCTTT
j_call: TRBJ1-1; d_call: NA; v_call: TRBV4-2; cdr3_aa: CASSQGGGEAFF; cdr3_nt: TGTGCCAGCAGCCAAGGAGGGGGTGAAGCTTTCTTT
j_call: TRBJ2-7; d_call: TRBD2; v_call: TRBV7-9; cdr3_aa: CASSLAGLAHEQYF; cdr3_nt: TGTGCCAGCAGCTTAGCCGGACTAGCGCACGAGCAGTACTTC
j_call: TRBJ2-3; d_call: TRBD2; v_call: TRBV3-1/TRBV3-2; cdr3_aa: CASSPTGLAGGDTSQYF; cdr3_nt: TGTGCCAGCAGCCCCACGGGACTAGCGGGAGGGGACACGTCGCAGTATTTT
j_call: TRBJ2-5; d_call: NA; v_call: TRBV11-3; cdr3_aa: CASSENAGGQNF; cdr3_nt: TGTGCCAGCAGCGAAAATGCAGGAGGCCAGAACTTC
j_call: TRBJ1-1; d_call: NA; v_call: TRBV5-1; cdr3_aa: CASSLAQATEAFF; cdr3_nt: TGCGCCAGCAGCTTGGCCCAGGCCACTGAAGCTTTCTTT
j_call: TRBJ1-1; d_call: NA; v_call: TRBV18; cdr3_aa: CASSPSQNTEAFF; cdr3_nt: TGTGCCAGCTCACCATCCCAGAACACTGAAGCTTTCTTT
j_call: TRBJ1-5; d_call: NA; v_call: TRBV11-3; cdr3_aa: CASSLVTDSNQPQHF; cdr3_nt: TGTGCCAGCAGCTTAGTTACAGATAGCAATCAGCCCCAGCATTTT
j_call: TRBJ2-2; d_call: TRBD2; v_call: TRBV4-1; cdr3_aa: CASSHGLAGAANTGELFF; cdr3_nt: TGCGCCAGCAGCCACGGACTAGCGGGTGCCGCGAACACCGGGGAGCTGTTTTTT
j_call: TRBJ2-7; d_call: TRBD1; v_call: TRBV15; cdr3_aa: CATSRGAGGGYEQYF; cdr3_nt: TGTGCCACCAGCAGAGGGGCAGGGGGCGGCTACGAGCAGTACTTC